This T cell receptor (beta chain) originates from a study of shared clonotypes between healthy human individuals. About the study: Three plates were used per donor for CD4 naive, three for CD4 memory, two for CD8 naive and one for CD8 memory.

Regarding this clone: The target antigen is unknown.

Points from the study as a whole: Several donors held about 5% of naive CD4 clonotypes in common.

The genomic DNA of each subset was split evenly across several immunoSEQ plates. As handled by the study authors: Owing to the provision of junction-only sequences devoid of quality scores by immunoSEQ, filtering differed. The protocol was immunoSEQ multiplex PCR, while the TCRdb copy is restricted to in-frame clones and leaves out a portion. That table furnishes V, J and clone size, whereas the DNA furnished D and trimming. The sample lists 2 million to 2.5 million clones, about 90% seen once, with approximately 0.41% in the top ten. V lost 5 bases and J lost 1, with 5 bases in between. The CDR3 has 13 amino acids. In germline, CDR1 is MRHNA, CDR2 SNTAGT.

Specimen: naive CD4+ T cells from PBMCs. Subset of the sample: CD45RA+ positively selected. The J gene is TRBJ2-2, the V gene TRBV6-4; no clear D. This sequence originates from a man aged 18 to 30 in good health. Some clones in this sample may be carry-over from other donors' samples. Here the CDR3 DNA reads TGTGCCAGCAGTAGTCAGAACACCGGGGAGCTGTTTTTT. This encodes CASSSQNTGELFF.